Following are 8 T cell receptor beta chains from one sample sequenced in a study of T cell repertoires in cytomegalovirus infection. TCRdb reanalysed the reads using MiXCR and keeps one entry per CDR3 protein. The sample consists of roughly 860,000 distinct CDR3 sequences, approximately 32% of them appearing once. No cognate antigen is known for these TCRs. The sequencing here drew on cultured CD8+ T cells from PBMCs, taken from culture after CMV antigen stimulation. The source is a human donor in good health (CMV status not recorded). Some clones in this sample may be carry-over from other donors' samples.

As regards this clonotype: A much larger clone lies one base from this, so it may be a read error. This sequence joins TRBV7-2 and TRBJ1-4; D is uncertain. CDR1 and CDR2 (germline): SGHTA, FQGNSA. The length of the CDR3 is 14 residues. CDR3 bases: TGTGCCAGCAGCTTACACTCTGCGGATGAAAAACTGTATTTT. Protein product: CASSLHSADEKLYF.

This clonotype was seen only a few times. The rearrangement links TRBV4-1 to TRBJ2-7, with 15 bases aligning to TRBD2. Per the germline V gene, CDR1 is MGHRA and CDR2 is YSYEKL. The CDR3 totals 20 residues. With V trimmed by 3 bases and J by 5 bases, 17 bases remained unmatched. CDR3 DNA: TGCGCCAGCAGCCATCTTCCGGCCGCCGGGACTAGCGGGGGGATGAACGAGCAGTACTTC. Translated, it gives CASSHLPAAGTSGGMNEQYF.

CDR3 in DNA: TGTGCCAGCAGCCCTACTAGCGGCGCACCGTACGAGCAGTACTTC. Protein product: CASSPTSGAPYEQYF. The chain has TRBV7-3 and TRBJ2-7; 8 bases agree with TRBD2. There are 15 residues in the CDR3. The V gene's germline CDR1 is SGHTA and CDR2 FQGTGA. V lost 5 bases, J lost 4 bases, and 10 bases stayed unmatched.

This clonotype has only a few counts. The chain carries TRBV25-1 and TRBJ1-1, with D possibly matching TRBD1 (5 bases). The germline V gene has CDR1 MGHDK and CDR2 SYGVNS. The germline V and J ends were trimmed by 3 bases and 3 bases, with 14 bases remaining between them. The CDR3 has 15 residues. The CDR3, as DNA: TGTGCCAGCAGTGACATGGCAGGGTCGTACACTGAAGCTTTCTTT. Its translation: CASSDMAGSYTEAFF.

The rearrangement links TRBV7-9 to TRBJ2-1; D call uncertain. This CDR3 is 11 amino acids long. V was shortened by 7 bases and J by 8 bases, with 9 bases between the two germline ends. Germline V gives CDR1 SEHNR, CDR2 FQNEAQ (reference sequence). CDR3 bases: TGTGCCAGCACCTCCTTGGATGAGCAGTTCTTC. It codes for CASTSLDEQFF.

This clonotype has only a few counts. CDR3 sequence (DNA): TGCAGCGTTGAAATAGCGGGGACTGACTCCTACGAGCAGTACTTC. It translates to CSVEIAGTDSYEQYF. The chain combines TRBV29-1 with TRBJ2-7; TRBD2 matches at 8 bases. The CDR3 loop spans 15 amino acids. With 2 bases clipped from V and 0 bases from J, the junction kept 6 bases outside the gene matches. CDR1 SQVTM and CDR2 ANQGSEA come from the germline V gene.

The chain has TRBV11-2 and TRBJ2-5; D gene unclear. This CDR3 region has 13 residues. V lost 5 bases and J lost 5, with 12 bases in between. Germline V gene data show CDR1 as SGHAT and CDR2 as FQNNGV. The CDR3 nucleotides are TGTGCCAGCAGCATTTATAGCTCGGAGACCCAGTACTTC. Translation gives CASSIYSSETQYF.

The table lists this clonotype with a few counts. CDR3 nucleotides: TGTGCCAGCAGCCAAGAAGAGCAAGGCAGATCCTACGAGCAGTACTTC. It specifies CASSQEEQGRSYEQYF. The chain couples TRBV4-2 to TRBJ2-7; D gene unclear. The CDR3 extends over 16 amino acids. V was shortened by 0 bases and J by 1 base, with 13 bases between the two germline ends. Germline V CDR1 and CDR2: LGHNA, YNFKEQ.